This T cell receptor (beta chain) was captured in a study of shared clonotypes between healthy human individuals. On the study more broadly: A couple of female and a few male donors aged 18 to 49 were enrolled. Used for every donor were three CD4 naive, three CD4 memory, two CD8 naive and one CD8 memory plate.

The study ran the assay at deep level. Original analysis: Quality scores were absent from the junction-only immunoSEQ sequences, so filtering differed. Sequencing was performed with immunoSEQ multiplex PCR; in TCRdb, only in-frame clones are kept and a portion is missing. The D gene and trimming were derived from the DNA, and the V and J assignments and clone size from that table. The repertoire holds about 2.1 million clones, with 85% to 95% as singletons. Germline V gene sequence: CDR1 GTSNPN, CDR2 SVGIG (reference sequence). CDR3 size: 14 residues. With 2 bases removed from V and 4 bases from J, the gap between germline ends came to 12 bases. Selected positively for CCR7 and CD45RO-negative, naive CD8 cells excluded terminally differentiated effector memory CD45RA+ cells.

Source material: naive CD8+ T cells from PBMCs. The clonotype was recovered from a man aged 18-30 years in good health. Some clones in this sample may be carry-over from other donors' samples. The chain is built from TRBV30 and TRBJ1-3; D not resolved. CDR3 bases: TGTGCCTGGAGTCGGGGAGTCCGCGGAAACACCATATATTTT. Its protein is CAWSRGVRGNTIYF. The whole variable domain, remainder taken from reference TRBV30 and TRBJ1-3, is SQTIHQWPATLVQPVGSPLSLECTVEGTSNPNLYWYRQAAGRGLQLLFYSVGIGQISSEVPQNLSASRPQDRQFILSSKKLLLSDSGFYLCAWSRGVRGNTIYFGEGSWLTVV.